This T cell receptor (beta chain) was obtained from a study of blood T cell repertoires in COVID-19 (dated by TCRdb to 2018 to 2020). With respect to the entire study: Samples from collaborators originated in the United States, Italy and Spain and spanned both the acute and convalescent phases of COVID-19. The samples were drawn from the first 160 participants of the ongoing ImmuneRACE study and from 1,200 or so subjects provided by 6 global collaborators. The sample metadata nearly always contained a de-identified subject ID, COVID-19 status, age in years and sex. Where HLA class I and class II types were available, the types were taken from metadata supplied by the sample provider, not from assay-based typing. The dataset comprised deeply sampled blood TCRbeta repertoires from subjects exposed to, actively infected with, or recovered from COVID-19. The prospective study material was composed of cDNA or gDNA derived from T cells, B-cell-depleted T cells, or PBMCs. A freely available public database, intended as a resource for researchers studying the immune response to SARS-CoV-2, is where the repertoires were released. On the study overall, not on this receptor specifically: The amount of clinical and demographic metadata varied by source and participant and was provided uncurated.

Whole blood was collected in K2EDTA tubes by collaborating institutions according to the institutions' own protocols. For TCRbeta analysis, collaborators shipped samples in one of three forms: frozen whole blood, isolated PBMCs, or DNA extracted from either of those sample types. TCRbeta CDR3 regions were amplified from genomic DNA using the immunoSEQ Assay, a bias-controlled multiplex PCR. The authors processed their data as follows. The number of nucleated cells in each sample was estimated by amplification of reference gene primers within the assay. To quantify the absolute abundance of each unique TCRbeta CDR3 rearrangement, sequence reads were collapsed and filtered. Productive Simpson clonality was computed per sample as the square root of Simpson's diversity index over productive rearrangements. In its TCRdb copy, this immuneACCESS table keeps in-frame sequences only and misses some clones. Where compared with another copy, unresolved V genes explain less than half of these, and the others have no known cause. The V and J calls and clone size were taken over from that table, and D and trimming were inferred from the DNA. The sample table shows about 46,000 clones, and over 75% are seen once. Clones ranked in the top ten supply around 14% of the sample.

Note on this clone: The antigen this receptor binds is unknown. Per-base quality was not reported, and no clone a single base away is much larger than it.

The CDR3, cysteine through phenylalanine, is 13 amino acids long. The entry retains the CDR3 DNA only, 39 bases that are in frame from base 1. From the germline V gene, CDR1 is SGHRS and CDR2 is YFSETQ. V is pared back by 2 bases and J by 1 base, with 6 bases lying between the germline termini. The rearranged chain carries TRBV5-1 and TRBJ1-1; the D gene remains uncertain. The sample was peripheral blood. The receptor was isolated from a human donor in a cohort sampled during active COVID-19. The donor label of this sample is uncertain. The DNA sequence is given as TGCGCCAGCAGCTTCCAGGAGAACACTGAAGCTTTCTTT. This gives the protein CASSFQENTEAFF.